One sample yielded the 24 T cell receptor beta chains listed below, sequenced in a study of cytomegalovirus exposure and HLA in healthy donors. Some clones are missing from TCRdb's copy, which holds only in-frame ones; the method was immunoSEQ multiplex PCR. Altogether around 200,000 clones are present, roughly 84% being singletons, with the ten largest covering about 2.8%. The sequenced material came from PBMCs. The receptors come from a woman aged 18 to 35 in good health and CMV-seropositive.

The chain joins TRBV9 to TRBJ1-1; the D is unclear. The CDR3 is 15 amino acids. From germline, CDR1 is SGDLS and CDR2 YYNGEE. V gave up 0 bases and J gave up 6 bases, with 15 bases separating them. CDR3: CASSVGRERRPEAFF. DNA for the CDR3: TGTGCCAGCAGCGTAGGTAGGGAGCGGAGGCCTGAAGCTTTCTTT.

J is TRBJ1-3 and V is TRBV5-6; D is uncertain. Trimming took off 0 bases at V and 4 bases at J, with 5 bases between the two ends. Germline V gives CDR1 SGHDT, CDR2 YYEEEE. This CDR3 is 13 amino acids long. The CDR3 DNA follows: TGTGCCAGCAGCTTGGATCGGGGAAACACCATATATTTT. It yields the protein CASSLDRGNTIYF.

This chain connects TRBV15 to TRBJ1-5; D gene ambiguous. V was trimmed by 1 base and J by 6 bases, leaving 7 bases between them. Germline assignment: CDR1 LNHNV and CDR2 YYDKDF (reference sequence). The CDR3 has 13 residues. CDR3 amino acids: CATSRVAGQPQHF. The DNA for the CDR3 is TGTGCCACCAGCAGAGTGGCGGGTCAGCCCCAGCATTTT.

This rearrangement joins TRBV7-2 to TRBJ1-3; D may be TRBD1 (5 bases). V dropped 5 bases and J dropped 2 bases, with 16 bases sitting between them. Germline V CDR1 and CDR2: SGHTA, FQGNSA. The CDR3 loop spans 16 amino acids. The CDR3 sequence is CASSPHIGATGNTIYF. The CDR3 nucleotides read TGTGCCAGCAGCCCCCACATAGGGGCGACTGGAAACACCATATATTTT. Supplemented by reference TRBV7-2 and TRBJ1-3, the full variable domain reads GAGVSQSPSNKVTEKGKDVELRCDPISGHTALYWYRQSLGQGLEFLIYFQGNSAPDKSGLPSDRFSAERTGGSVSTLTIQRTQQEDSAVYLCASSPHIGATGNTIYFGEGSWLTVV.

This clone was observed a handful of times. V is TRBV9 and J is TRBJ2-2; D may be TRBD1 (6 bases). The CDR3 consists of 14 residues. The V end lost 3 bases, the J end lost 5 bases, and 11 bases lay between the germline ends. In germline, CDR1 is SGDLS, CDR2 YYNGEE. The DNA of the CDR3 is TGTGCCAGCAGCGCACAGGGTCGTACCGGGGAGCTGTTTTTT. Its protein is CASSAQGRTGELFF.

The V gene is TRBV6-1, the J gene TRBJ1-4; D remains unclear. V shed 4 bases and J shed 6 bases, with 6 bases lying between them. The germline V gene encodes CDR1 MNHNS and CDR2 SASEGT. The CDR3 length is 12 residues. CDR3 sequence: CASSVVDEKLFF. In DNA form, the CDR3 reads TGTGCCAGCAGTGTGGTAGATGAAAAACTGTTTTTT.

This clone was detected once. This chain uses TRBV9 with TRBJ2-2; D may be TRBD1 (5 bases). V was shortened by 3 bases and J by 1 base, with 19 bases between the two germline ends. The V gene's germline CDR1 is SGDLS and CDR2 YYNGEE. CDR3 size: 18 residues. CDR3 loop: CASSAPLRDLGNTGELFF. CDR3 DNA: TGTGCCAGCAGCGCTCCACTCAGGGATTTAGGGAACACCGGGGAGCTGTTTTTT.

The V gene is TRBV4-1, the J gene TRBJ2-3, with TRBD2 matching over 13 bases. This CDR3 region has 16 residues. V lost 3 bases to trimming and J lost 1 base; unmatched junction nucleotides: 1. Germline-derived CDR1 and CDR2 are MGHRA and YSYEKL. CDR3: CASSQGTSGGTDTQYF. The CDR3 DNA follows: TGCGCCAGCAGCCAGGGGACTAGCGGGGGCACAGATACGCAGTATTTT.

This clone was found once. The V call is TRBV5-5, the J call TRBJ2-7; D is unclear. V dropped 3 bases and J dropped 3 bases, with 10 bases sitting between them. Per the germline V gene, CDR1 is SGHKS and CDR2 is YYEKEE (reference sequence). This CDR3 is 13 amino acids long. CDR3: CASSSVPVYEQYF. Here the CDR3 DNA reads TGTGCCAGCAGCTCGGTCCCCGTCTACGAGCAGTACTTC.

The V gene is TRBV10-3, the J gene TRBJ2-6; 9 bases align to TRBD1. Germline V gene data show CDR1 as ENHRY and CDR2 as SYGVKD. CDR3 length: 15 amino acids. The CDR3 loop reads CATGTGNSGANVLTF. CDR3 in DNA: TGTGCTACCGGGACAGGGAACTCTGGGGCCAACGTCCTGACTTTC.

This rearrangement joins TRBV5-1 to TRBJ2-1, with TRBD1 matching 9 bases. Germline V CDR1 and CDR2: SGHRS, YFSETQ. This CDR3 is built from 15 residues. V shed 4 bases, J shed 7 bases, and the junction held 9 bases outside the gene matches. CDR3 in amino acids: CASSLGQGTANEQFF. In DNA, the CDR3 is TGCGCCAGCAGCCTGGGACAGGGAACGGCGAATGAGCAGTTCTTC.

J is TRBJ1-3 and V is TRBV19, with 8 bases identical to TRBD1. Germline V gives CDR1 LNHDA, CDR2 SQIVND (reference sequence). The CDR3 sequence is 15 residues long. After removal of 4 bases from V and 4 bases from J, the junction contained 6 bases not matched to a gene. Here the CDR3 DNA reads TGTGCCAGTAGTAAACGGACAGGGCAAGGAAACACCATATATTTT. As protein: CASSKRTGQGNTIYF.

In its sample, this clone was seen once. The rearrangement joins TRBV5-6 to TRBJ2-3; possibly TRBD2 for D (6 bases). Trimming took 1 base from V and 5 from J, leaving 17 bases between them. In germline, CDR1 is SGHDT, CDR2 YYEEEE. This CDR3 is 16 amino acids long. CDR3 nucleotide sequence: TGTGCCAGCAGCTTGCGCGGGACCTCACTTGGAGATACGCAGTATTTT. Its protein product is CASSLRGTSLGDTQYF. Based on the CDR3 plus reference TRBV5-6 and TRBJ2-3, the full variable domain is DAGVTQSPTHLIKTRGQQVTLRCSPKSGHDTVSWYQQALGQGPQFIFQYYEEEERQRGNFPDRFSGHQFPNYSSELNVNALLLGDSALYLCASSLRGTSLGDTQYFGPGTRLTVL.

The CDR3 sequence: CASSSLWAEGHEQYF. CDR3 coding DNA: TGTGCCAGCAGTTCCCTTTGGGCGGAGGGTCACGAGCAGTACTTC. The J gene is TRBJ2-7, the V gene TRBV6-6; TRBD2 might be the D (6 bases). Trimming removed 4 bases at V and 5 bases at J, with 18 bases between. The CDR3 loop spans 15 amino acids. Germline assignment: CDR1 MNHNY and CDR2 SVGAGI (reference sequence).

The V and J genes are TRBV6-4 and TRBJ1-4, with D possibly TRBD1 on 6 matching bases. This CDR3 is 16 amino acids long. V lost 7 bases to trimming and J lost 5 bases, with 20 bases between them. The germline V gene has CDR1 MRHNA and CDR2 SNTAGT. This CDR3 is CASMKRGRGGNEKLFF. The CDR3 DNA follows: TGTGCCAGCATGAAACGGGGGAGGGGGGGAAATGAAAAACTGTTTTTT.

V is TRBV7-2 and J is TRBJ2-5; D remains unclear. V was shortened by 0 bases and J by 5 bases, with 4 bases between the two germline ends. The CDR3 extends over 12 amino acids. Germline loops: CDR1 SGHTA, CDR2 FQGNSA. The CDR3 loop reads CASSLARETQYF. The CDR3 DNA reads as TGTGCCAGCAGCTTAGCACGGGAGACCCAGTACTTC.

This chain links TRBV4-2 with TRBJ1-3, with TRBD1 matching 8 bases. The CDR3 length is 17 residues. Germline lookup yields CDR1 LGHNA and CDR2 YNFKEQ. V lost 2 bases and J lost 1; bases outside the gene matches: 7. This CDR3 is CASSQIVDRGSGNTIYF. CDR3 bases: TGTGCCAGCAGCCAAATAGTAGACAGGGGTTCTGGAAACACCATATATTTT.

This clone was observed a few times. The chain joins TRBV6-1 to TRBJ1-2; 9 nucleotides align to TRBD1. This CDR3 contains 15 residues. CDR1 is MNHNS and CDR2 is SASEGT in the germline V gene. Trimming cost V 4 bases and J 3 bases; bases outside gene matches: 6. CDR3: CASSVQGAPDYGYTF. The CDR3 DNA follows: TGTGCCAGCAGTGTACAGGGGGCGCCGGACTATGGCTACACCTTC.

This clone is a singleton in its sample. The DNA of the CDR3 is TGTGCCATCAGTGTAGGGGTCAGGGAGGGCTCCTACAATGAGCAGTTCTTC. This sequence encodes CAISVGVREGSYNEQFF. The chain links TRBV10-3 to TRBJ2-1; 7 nucleotides line up with TRBD2. CDR1 and CDR2 from the germline V gene are ENHRY and SYGVKD. V dropped 4 bases and J dropped 0; count of bases not matched to a gene: 9. This CDR3 has 17 residues.

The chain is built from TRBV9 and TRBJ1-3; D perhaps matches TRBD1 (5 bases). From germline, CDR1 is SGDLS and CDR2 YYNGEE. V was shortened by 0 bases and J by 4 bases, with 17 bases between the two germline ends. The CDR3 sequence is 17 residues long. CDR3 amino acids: CASSVGGTPGRGNTIYF. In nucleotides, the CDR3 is TGTGCCAGCAGCGTAGGGGGCACACCAGGAAGAGGAAACACCATATATTTT.

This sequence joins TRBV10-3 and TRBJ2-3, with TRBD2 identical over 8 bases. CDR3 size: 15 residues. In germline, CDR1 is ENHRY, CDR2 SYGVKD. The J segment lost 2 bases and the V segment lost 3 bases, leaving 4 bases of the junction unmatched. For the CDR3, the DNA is TGTGCCATCAGTGACGCGGGGGGAACCACAGATACGCAGTATTTT. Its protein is CAISDAGGTTDTQYF.

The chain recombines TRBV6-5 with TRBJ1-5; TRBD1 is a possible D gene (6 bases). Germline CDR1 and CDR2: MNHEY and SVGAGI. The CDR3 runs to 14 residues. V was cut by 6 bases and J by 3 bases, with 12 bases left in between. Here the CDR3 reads CASSSWGHNQPQHF. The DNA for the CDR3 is TGTGCCAGCAGCTCGTGGGGGCACAATCAGCCCCAGCATTTT.

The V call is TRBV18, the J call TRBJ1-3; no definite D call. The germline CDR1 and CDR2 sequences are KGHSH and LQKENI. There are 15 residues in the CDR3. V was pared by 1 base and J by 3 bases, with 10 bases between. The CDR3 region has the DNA TGTGCCAGCTCACCACTCGACTCGGTTGGAAACACCATATATTTT. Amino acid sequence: CASSPLDSVGNTIYF.

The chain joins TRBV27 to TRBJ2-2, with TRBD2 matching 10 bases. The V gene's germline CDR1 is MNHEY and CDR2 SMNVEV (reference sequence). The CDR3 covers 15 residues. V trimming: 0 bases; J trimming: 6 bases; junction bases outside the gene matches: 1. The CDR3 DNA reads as TGTGCCAGCAGTTTATCAAGCGGGGGGGCCGGGGAGCTGTTTTTT. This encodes CASSLSSGGAGELFF.